These 27 T cell receptor beta chains came from one sample sequenced in a study of cytomegalovirus exposure and HLA in healthy donors. A multiplex PCR was run with 60 Vbeta primers and 13 Jbeta primers. The repertoire was sequenced with immunoSEQ multiplex PCR; TCRdb's copy has only in-frame clones and lacks some. The sample records about 140,000 clones, 78% being singletons. The sequenced sample consisted of PBMCs. The receptors stem from a male donor in good health and CMV-seronegative.

The rearrangement uses TRBV4-1 and TRBJ2-3, with 7 bases matching TRBD1. The V segment lost 1 base and the J segment 6 bases; nucleotides outside the gene matches: 7. CDR1 and CDR2 from the germline V gene are MGHRA and YSYEKL. The CDR3 extends over 15 amino acids. CDR3 DNA: TGCGCCAGCAGCCAAGGGACTGGGGACAGTGATACGCAGTATTTT. Its protein product is CASSQGTGDSDTQYF.

This chain connects TRBV5-6 to TRBJ1-6; TRBD1 agrees at 7 bases. Trimming removed 4 bases from V and 0 bases from J; junction bases left unmatched: 4. The length of the CDR3 is 16 residues. Per germline, CDR1 SGHDT and CDR2 YYEEEE. In DNA form, the CDR3 reads TGTGCCAGCAGCGGACAGGCAGGCTCCTATAATTCACCCCTCCACTTT. Protein: CASSGQAGSYNSPLHF.

This chain links TRBV6-6 with TRBJ2-7; 7 nucleotides line up with TRBD2. Germline-derived CDR1 and CDR2 are MNHNY and SVGAGI (reference sequence). This CDR3 is 13 amino acids long. V lost 6 bases and J lost 0; bases outside the gene matches: 2. The CDR3 nucleotides read TGTGCCAGCAGCCGGGACTACTCCTACGAGCAGTACTTC. Amino acid sequence: CASSRDYSYEQYF.

The rearrangement links TRBV4-1 to TRBJ1-2, with 9 bases aligning to TRBD1. The trim removed 5 bases at V and 8 bases at J, leaving 6 bases unmatched. Germline V gives CDR1 MGHRA, CDR2 YSYEKL. The CDR3 covers 13 residues. CDR3 DNA: TGCGCCAGCAGCGTACAGGGGGCGCGGGGCTACACCTTC. This gives the protein CASSVQGARGYTF.

CDR3 sequence reads: CASSLSASAVMNTEAFF. Written as DNA, the CDR3 is TGTGCCAGCAGTTTATCGGCGTCTGCGGTTATGAACACTGAAGCTTTCTTT. The V and J genes are TRBV27 and TRBJ1-1; D is undetermined. CDR3 size: 17 residues. The ends were cut back, 0 bases at V and 0 bases at J, with 14 bases in the middle. Germline V CDR1 and CDR2: MNHEY, SMNVEV (reference sequence).

The rearrangement joins TRBV7-2 to TRBJ2-7; 9 bases align to TRBD2. V shed 1 base, J shed 2 bases, and the junction held 3 bases outside the gene matches. The germline gives CDR1 SGHTA, CDR2 FQGNSA. The CDR3 consists of 15 residues. CDR3 residues: CASSLGGGETYEQYF. CDR3 DNA: TGTGCCAGCAGCTTAGGCGGGGGGGAAACCTACGAGCAGTACTTC. Using reference TRBV7-2 and TRBJ2-7 for the parts outside the CDR3, the full variable domain is GAGVSQSPSNKVTEKGKDVELRCDPISGHTALYWYRQSLGQGLEFLIYFQGNSAPDKSGLPSDRFSAERTGGSVSTLTIQRTQQEDSAVYLCASSLGGGETYEQYFGPGTRLTVT.

The chain has TRBV9 and TRBJ2-7; TRBD1 matches at 9 bases. Germline assignment: CDR1 SGDLS and CDR2 YYNGEE. Trimming at V came to 0 bases and at J to 3 bases, leaving 7 bases not matched to a gene. This CDR3 is 16 amino acids long. The CDR3 loop is CASSVAPGTGIYEQYF. CDR3 sequence (DNA): TGTGCCAGCAGCGTAGCTCCCGGGACAGGGATCTACGAGCAGTACTTC.

The gene calls are TRBV15 and TRBJ1-2; 10 positions match TRBD1. With 0 bases clipped from V and 8 bases from J, the junction kept 15 bases outside the gene matches. The CDR3 loop spans 18 amino acids. Germline assignment: CDR1 LNHNV and CDR2 YYDKDF (reference sequence). CDR3 in amino acids: CATSRDAGTGAPEGGYTF. The CDR3 nucleotides read TGTGCCACCAGCAGAGATGCCGGGACAGGGGCCCCTGAGGGAGGCTACACCTTC.

The chain carries TRBV30 and TRBJ1-1; D call uncertain. The CDR3 length is 12 residues. Looked up from germline, CDR1 is GTSNPN and CDR2 is SVGIG (reference sequence). The V end was cut by 3 bases, the J end by 0 bases, with 5 bases between. The CDR3 sequence is CAWSPMNTEAFF. The CDR3 coding sequence is TGTGCCTGGAGCCCCATGAACACTGAAGCTTTCTTT. Supplemented by reference TRBV30 and TRBJ1-1, the full variable domain reads SQTIHQWPATLVQPVGSPLSLECTVEGTSNPNLYWYRQAAGRGLQLLFYSVGIGQISSEVPQNLSASRPQDRQFILSSKKLLLSDSGFYLCAWSPMNTEAFFGQGTRLTVV.

This sequence joins TRBV7-2 and TRBJ2-7; 11 bases are a match to TRBD2. The CDR3 runs to 14 residues. The V and J ends lost 7 bases and 3 bases, in that order; junction bases with no gene match: 5. Germline V gives CDR1 SGHTA, CDR2 FQGNSA. CDR3 sequence (DNA): TGTGCCAGCAATCTAGCGGGGGGCGACTACGAGCAGTACTTC. Its protein is CASNLAGGDYEQYF.

This chain connects TRBV4-1 to TRBJ1-5; D possibly corresponds to TRBD1 (6 bases). The CDR3 sequence is 16 residues long. CDR1 MGHRA and CDR2 YSYEKL come from the germline V gene. Trimming shortened V by 1 base and J by 0 bases, and 10 bases separated the two germline ends. This CDR3 is CASSQVWDTSNQPQHF. As DNA, the CDR3 is TGCGCCAGCAGCCAAGTTTGGGACACTAGCAATCAGCCCCAGCATTTT.

The V gene is TRBV4-1, the J gene TRBJ1-3; D is undetermined. CDR1 MGHRA and CDR2 YSYEKL come from the germline V gene. V was shortened by 0 bases and J by 3 bases, with 9 bases between the two germline ends. This CDR3 spans 15 amino acids. The CDR3 here is CASSQDRGVGNTIYF. The DNA of the CDR3 is TGCGCCAGCAGCCAAGATCGCGGGGTTGGAAACACCATATATTTT.

V gene TRBV6-5 combines with J gene TRBJ2-7, with 9 bases that match TRBD1. The V and J ends lost 6 bases and 3 bases, in that order; junction bases with no gene match: 6. CDR3 length: 14 residues. Germline lookup yields CDR1 MNHEY and CDR2 SVGAGI. The CDR3 spells CASRKTGGLYEQYF. CDR3 sequence (DNA): TGTGCCAGCAGGAAAACAGGGGGCCTCTACGAGCAGTACTTC.

The chain joins TRBV30 to TRBJ2-3, with D maybe TRBD1 (5 bases). The CDR3 contains 12 residues. CDR1 GTSNPN and CDR2 SVGIG come from the germline V gene (reference sequence). V lost 1 base and J lost 4, with 6 bases in between. CDR3 residues: CAWSATADTQYF. DNA for the CDR3: TGTGCCTGGAGTGCGACAGCAGATACGCAGTATTTT.

In the case of this clone: Distinct nucleotide sequences in the sample also encode this CDR3. The V call is TRBV19, the J call TRBJ2-1, with no clear D. CDR3 size: 14 residues. The V end was cut by 1 base, the J end by 2 bases, with 6 bases between. Germline loops: CDR1 LNHDA, CDR2 SQIVND (reference sequence). CDR3 region: CASSIGGPYNEQFF. In DNA form, the CDR3 reads TGTGCCAGTAGTATAGGTGGGCCCTACAATGAGCAGTTCTTC.

The chain has TRBV5-1 and TRBJ1-5; tentatively, D is TRBD1 (5 bases). The V end lost 3 bases, the J end lost 5 bases, and 21 bases lay between the germline ends. This CDR3 region has 17 residues. Germline V lookup: CDR1 SGHRS, CDR2 YFSETQ. CDR3 bases: TGCGCCAGCAGCTCCACCGGGGGGACGGCCTCTGATCAGCCCCAGCATTTT. Protein product: CASSSTGGTASDQPQHF.

This clone was seen a single time. V is TRBV25-1 and J is TRBJ1-4; D perhaps matches TRBD1 (6 bases). Per germline, CDR1 MGHDK and CDR2 SYGVNS. The CDR3 sequence is 11 residues long. Trimming took 2 bases from V and 17 from J, leaving 12 bases between them. CDR3 loop: CASSEGYRVFF. CDR3 nucleotides: TGTGCCAGCAGTGAAGGGTACAGGGTCTTTTTT.

The V gene is TRBV19, the J gene TRBJ1-4; 8 positions match TRBD1. Germline trimming cut 1 base from V and 7 bases from J; bases unmatched to any gene: 5. The germline V gene has CDR1 LNHDA and CDR2 SQIVND (reference sequence). The CDR3 runs to 15 residues. This CDR3 reads CASSIAGGAFEKLFF. The CDR3, as DNA: TGTGCCAGTAGTATAGCAGGGGGCGCGTTTGAAAAACTGTTTTTT.

The rearrangement joins TRBV13 to TRBJ2-1; D is possibly TRBD1 (6 bases). V shed 5 bases and J shed 5 bases, with 13 bases lying between them. Looked up from germline, CDR1 is PRHDT and CDR2 is FYEKMQ (reference sequence). The CDR3 covers 14 residues. This CDR3 reads CASSRRDTNNEQFF. The CDR3 nucleotides read TGTGCCAGCAGCCGAAGGGACACCAACAATGAGCAGTTCTTC.

This rearrangement joins TRBV27 to TRBJ2-1; 8 nucleotides match TRBD1. CDR3 length: 16 amino acids. Germline V CDR1 and CDR2: MNHEY, SMNVEV (reference sequence). V lost 6 bases, J lost 4 bases, and 11 bases stayed unmatched. CDR3: CASRRDRGLSYNEQFF. The CDR3 nucleotides read TGTGCCAGCAGACGCGACAGGGGATTATCGTACAATGAGCAGTTCTTC.

The V gene is TRBV5-6, the J gene TRBJ2-7, with unresolved D. Germline V gene lookup returns CDR1 SGHDT and CDR2 YYEEEE. V was clipped by 1 base and J by 3 bases, with 5 bases between them. The CDR3 consists of 12 residues. CDR3: CASSLYSYEQYF. CDR3 nucleotides: TGTGCCAGCAGCTTGTATAGCTACGAGCAGTACTTC.

The chain uses TRBV5-4 and TRBJ1-1; unclear D gene. Trimming cost V 1 base and J 0 bases, with 7 bases left between them. Germline values: CDR1 SGHNT, CDR2 YYREEE (reference sequence). The CDR3 loop spans 14 amino acids. CDR3 sequence: CASSLTTVNTEAFF. Written as DNA, the CDR3 is TGTGCCAGCAGCTTGACCACAGTGAACACTGAAGCTTTCTTT.

This clone was picked up one time. V is TRBV6-5 and J is TRBJ2-2; D might be TRBD1 (8 bases). V lost 6 bases and J 4 bases, leaving 15 bases between the germline ends. This CDR3 has 15 residues. Looked up from germline, CDR1 is MNHEY and CDR2 is SVGAGI. The CDR3 here is CASSLQGGTTGELFF. CDR3 nucleotides: TGTGCCAGCAGCCTACAGGGGGGGACCACCGGGGAGCTGTTTTTT.

V is TRBV9 and J is TRBJ1-2; 7 nucleotides match TRBD1. The J segment lost 5 bases and the V segment lost 4 bases, leaving 2 bases of the junction unmatched. Germline V gene sequence: CDR1 SGDLS, CDR2 YYNGEE. This CDR3 contains 12 residues. Written as DNA, the CDR3 is TGTGCCAGCAGCTGGACAGGTTATGGCTACACCTTC. This codes for CASSWTGYGYTF.

The V call is TRBV6-6, the J call TRBJ2-1, with TRBD2 matching 8 bases. Germline CDR1 is MNHNY and CDR2 is SVGAGI (reference sequence). The CDR3 extends over 15 amino acids. After removal of 0 bases from V and 12 bases from J, the junction contained 10 bases not matched to a gene. CDR3 in amino acids: CASSYSSGRSPAQFF. CDR3 nucleotide sequence: TGTGCCAGCAGTTACTCGAGCGGGAGAAGCCCCGCGCAGTTCTTC.

Concerning this clone itself: The junction shows a germline mismatch at one end, possibly a read error. DNA of the CDR3: TGTGCCAGCAGTTACTCTTCGGGACAGGGGTTTTACGCGCAGTACTTC. Translation gives CASSYSSGQGFYAQYF. The chain is built from TRBV6-5 and TRBJ2-7; 10 bases line up with TRBD1. Germline CDR1 and CDR2: MNHEY and SVGAGI. The CDR3 runs to 16 residues.

This clone has a handful of counts. The chain is built from TRBV11-3 and TRBJ2-5, with D tentatively TRBD2 (5 bases). CDR3 length: 15 amino acids. Looked up from germline, CDR1 is SGHNT and CDR2 is YENEEA. V was shortened by 5 bases and J by 5 bases, with 18 bases between the two germline ends. The CDR3 reads CASSATGSARETQYF. The CDR3 bases are TGTGCCAGCAGCGCCACGGGGAGCGCCCGGGAGACCCAGTACTTC.